This TCR beta chain was sequenced in a study of beta chain features in type 1 diabetes. Across the study: Examination of sorted cells across all samples involved more than 85,000,000 cells.

The entirety of the isolated RNA underwent reverse transcription, so expressed TCRB transcripts were sequenced. Some clones are missing from TCRdb's copy, which holds only in-frame ones; the method was immunoSEQ multiplex PCR. The table lists hundreds of thousands of clones, over 13% of them singletons. Of note for this clone: Antigen specificity is unknown.

Findings and limits, study-wide: Individuals with type 1 diabetes displayed fewer insertions and more deletions at VDJ junctions. Shorter TCRB CDR3s, moderately but significantly so, were found in Type 1 diabetes patients in all four CD4+ subsets.

J lost 3 bases, V lost 3 bases, and 4 bases had no gene match. Germline V CDR1 and CDR2: MNHNY, SVGAGI (reference sequence). The length of the CDR3 is 14 residues. CD4+ naive, central memory, regulatory and stem cell-like memory subsets were isolated by sorting on CD45RO/CCR7/CD25/CD127/CD95/CD27. The V call is TRBV6-6, the J call TRBJ2-5, with 7 bases matching TRBD2. This receptor was obtained from a young man with type 1 diabetes. Material for sequencing was naive CD4+ T cells from blood. The CDR3 nucleotides are TGTGCCAGCAGTTATACGGGAGGCGAAGAGACCCAGTACTTC. Amino acids: CASSYTGGEETQYF.